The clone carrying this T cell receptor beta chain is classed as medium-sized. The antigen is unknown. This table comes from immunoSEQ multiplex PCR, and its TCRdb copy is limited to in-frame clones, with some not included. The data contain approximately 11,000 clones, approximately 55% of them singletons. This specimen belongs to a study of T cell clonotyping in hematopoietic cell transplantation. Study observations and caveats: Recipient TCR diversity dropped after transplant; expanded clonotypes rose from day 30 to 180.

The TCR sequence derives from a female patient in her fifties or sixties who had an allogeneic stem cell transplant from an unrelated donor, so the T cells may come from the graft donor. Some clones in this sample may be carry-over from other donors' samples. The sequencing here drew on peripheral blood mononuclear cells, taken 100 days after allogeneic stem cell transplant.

Written as DNA, the CDR3 is TGCGCCAGCAGCCAAGAGAGTCTAGCGGGGGAAGAGACCCAGTACTTC. Protein: CASSQESLAGEETQYF. The chain couples TRBV4-1 to TRBJ2-5; TRBD2 matches 10 bases. The CDR3 has 16 residues. J was trimmed by 3 bases and V by 0 bases; bases with no gene match: 4. In germline, CDR1 is MGHRA, CDR2 YSYEKL.